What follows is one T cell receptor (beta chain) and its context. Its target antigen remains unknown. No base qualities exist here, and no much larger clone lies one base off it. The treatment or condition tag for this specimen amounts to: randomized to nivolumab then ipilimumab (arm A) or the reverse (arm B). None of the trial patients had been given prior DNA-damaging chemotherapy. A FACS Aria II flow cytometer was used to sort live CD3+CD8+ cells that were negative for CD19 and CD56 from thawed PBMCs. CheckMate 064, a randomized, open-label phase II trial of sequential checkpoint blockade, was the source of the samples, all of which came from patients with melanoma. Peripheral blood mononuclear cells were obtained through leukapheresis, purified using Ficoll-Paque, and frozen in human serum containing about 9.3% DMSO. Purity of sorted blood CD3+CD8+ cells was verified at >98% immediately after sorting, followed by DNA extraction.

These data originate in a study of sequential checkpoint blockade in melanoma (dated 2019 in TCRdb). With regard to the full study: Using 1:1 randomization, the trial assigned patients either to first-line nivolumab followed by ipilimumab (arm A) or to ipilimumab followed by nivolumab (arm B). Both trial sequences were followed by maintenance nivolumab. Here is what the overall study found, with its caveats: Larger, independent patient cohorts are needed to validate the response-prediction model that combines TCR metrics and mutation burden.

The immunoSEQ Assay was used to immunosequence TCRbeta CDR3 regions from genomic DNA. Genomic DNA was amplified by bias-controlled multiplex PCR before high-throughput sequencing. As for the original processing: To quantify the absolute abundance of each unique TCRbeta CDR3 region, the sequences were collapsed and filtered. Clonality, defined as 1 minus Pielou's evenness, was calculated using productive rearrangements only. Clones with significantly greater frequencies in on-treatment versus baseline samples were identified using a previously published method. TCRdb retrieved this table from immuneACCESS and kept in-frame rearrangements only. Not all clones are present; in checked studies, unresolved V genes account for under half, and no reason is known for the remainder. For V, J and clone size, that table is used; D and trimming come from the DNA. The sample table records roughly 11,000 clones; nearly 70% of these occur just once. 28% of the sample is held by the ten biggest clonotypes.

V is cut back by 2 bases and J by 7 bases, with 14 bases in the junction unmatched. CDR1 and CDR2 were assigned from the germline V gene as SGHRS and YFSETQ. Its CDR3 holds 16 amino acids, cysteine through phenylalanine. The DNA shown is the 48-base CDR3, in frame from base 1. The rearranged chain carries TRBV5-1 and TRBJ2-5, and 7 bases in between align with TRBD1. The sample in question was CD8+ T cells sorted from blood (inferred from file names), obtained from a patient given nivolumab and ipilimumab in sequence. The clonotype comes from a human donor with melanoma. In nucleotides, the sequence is TGCGCCAGCAGCTTTCTACCCTCACGCTCAGGGGGGACCCAGTACTTC. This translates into CASSFLPSRSGGTQYF.